The 6 T cell receptor beta chains below all came from one sample that was sequenced in a study of response to subunit inactivated influenza vaccine. TCRdb passed the RT-PCR reads through MiXCR, listing each CDR3 protein once. The sample has approximately 290,000 distinct CDR3 sequences; approximately 20% are singletons. Material: PBMCs from blood, obtained less than 22 months after vaccination. These receptors all come from a man between 50 and 75 years old who received an inactivated influenza vaccine.

Here the CDR3 reads CASSLLAGGWTDTQYF. CDR3 DNA: TGTGCCAGCAGTTTACTAGCGGGAGGATGGACAGATACGCAGTATTTT. V gene TRBV12-3 or TRBV12-4 combines with J gene TRBJ2-3; 11 bases line up with TRBD2. The CDR3 totals 16 residues. V lost 2 bases to trimming and J lost 3 bases; unmatched junction nucleotides: 4.

This clonotype has more than one count but fewer than ten. This sequence joins TRBV12-3 or TRBV12-4 and TRBJ1-3; D possibly corresponds to TRBD1 (5 bases). Deletions cut 6 bases from V and 15 bases from J, with 15 bases between. This CDR3 spans 11 amino acids. The CDR3 loop is CASSLRTGTYF. CDR3 nucleotide sequence: TGTGCCAGCAGCCTTAGGACGGGGACATATTTT.

The table lists this clonotype with many counts. The J gene is TRBJ1-2, the V gene TRBV6-1; D unclear. The germline V gene has CDR1 MNHNS and CDR2 SASEGT. CDR3 length: 13 amino acids. V dropped 2 bases and J dropped 4 bases, with 8 bases sitting between them. The CDR3 is CASSELGSYGYTF. The CDR3, as DNA: TGTGCCAGCAGTGAATTAGGGTCCTATGGCTACACCTTC.

Many counts were recorded for this clonotype. The chain's CDR3 is CASSRNRGSSGNTIYF. CDR3 DNA: TGTGCCAGCAGTCGTAACAGGGGGAGTTCGGGAAACACCATATATTTT. J is TRBJ1-3 and V is TRBV7-8, with 8 bases aligning to TRBD1. The germline gives CDR1 SGHVS, CDR2 FQNEAQ. The CDR3 loop spans 16 amino acids. V shed 6 bases, J shed 4 bases, and the junction held 11 bases outside the gene matches. The complete variable domain, with remaining parts taken from reference TRBV7-8 and TRBJ1-3, reads GAGVSQSPRYKVAKRGQDVALRCDPISGHVSLFWYQQALGQGPEFLTYFQNEAQLDKSGLPSDRFFAERPEGSVSTLKIQRTQQEDSAVYLCASSRNRGSSGNTIYFGEGSWLTVV.

V usage is TRBV24-1 and J usage is TRBJ2-3, with D perhaps matching TRBD1 or TRBD2 (5 bases each). Trimming stripped 6 bases from V and 0 bases from J, with 9 bases between. Germline V CDR1 and CDR2: KGHDR, SFDVKD. This CDR3 has 14 residues. In DNA, the CDR3 is TGTGCCACCAGTCACCGGGGCAGCACAGATACGCAGTATTTT. It encodes CATSHRGSTDTQYF.

This clonotype was observed a handful of times. V is TRBV5-4 and J is TRBJ1-2; D not certain. Germline lookup yields CDR1 SGHNT and CDR2 YYREEE (reference sequence). This CDR3 has 15 residues. V was cut by 0 bases and J by 4 bases, with 13 bases left in between. The CDR3, as DNA: TGTGCCAGCAGCTTGGTGCAGGACCCCATCTATGGCTACACCTTC. Translating it yields CASSLVQDPIYGYTF.